This T cell receptor beta chain is drawn from a study of cytomegalovirus exposure and HLA in healthy donors. This clone was observed a single time. Primers: 60 Vbeta forward and 13 Jbeta reverse. Data came from immunoSEQ multiplex PCR; TCRdb stores just in-frame clones and leaves some out. The profile covers about 100,000 clones, with about 74% appearing a single time and around 5% taken by the ten largest. This CDR3 has 15 residues. CDR1 is GTSNPN and CDR2 is SVGIG in the germline V gene (reference sequence). V was clipped by 3 bases and J by 6 bases; unmatched bases: 8. This sequence originates from a woman under 30 in good health and CMV-seropositive. The chain is built from TRBV30 and TRBJ2-2; the match to TRBD1 covers 9 bases. What was sequenced was PBMCs. CDR3 DNA: TGTGCCTGGAGAAAGGGACAGGGAATTCCCGGGGAGCTGTTTTTT. Translated, it gives CAWRKGQGIPGELFF.